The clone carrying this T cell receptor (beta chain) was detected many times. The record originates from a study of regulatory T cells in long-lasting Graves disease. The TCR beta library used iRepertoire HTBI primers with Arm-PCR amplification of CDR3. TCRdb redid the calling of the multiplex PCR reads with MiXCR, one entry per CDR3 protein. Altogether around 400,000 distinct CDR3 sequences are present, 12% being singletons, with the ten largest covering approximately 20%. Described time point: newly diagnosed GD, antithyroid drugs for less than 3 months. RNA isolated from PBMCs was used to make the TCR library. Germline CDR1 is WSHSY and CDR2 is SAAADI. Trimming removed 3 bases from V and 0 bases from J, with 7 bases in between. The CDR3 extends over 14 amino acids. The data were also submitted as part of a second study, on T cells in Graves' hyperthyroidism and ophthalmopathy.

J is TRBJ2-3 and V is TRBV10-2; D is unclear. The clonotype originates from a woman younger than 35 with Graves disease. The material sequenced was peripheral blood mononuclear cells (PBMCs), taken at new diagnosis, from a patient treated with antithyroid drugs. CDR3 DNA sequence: TGCGCCAGCAGTGACCCCCGCAGCACAGATACGCAGTATTTT. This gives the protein CASSDPRSTDTQYF.